One and the same sample provided the 3 T cell receptor beta chains below, sequenced in a study of beta chain features in type 1 diabetes. Every bit of the isolated RNA underwent reverse transcription, so sequencing read expressed TCRB transcripts. Clones were read by immunoSEQ multiplex PCR, and TCRdb kept only the in-frame ones, dropping some. The table lists about 260,000 clones, around 24% of them singletons. Study-wide results and limits: All four CD4+ subsets of Type 1 diabetes patients contained TCRB CDR3s that were moderately but significantly shorter.

The antigens of these receptors remain unknown. The specimen was naive CD4+ T cells from blood. These receptors came from a woman aged 30 to 39 with type 1 diabetes.

This clone has a handful of counts. The V and J genes are TRBV27 and TRBJ1-1; 8 nucleotides match TRBD1. CDR3 length: 14 residues. The germline V gene encodes CDR1 MNHEY and CDR2 SMNVEV (reference sequence). With 5 bases clipped from V and 8 bases from J, the junction kept 10 bases outside the gene matches. The CDR3 loop reads CASSALTRTGEAFF. As DNA, the CDR3 is TGTGCCAGCAGTGCCTTGACCAGGACAGGGGAAGCTTTCTTT.

The CDR3 DNA is TGTGCCAGCAGTTACCTTCCTAGTGATACGCAGTATTTT. Amino acid sequence: CASSYLPSDTQYF. The chain combines TRBV6-5 with TRBJ2-3; D ambiguous. Between the trimmed V and J ends, which lost 2 bases and 6 bases, there was a span of 9 bases. CDR3 length: 13 residues. The V gene's germline CDR1 is MNHEY and CDR2 SVGAGI.

The chain uses TRBV2 and TRBJ2-1, with 10 bases lining up with TRBD2. V was clipped by 2 bases and J by 6 bases; unmatched bases: 4. The CDR3 length is 15 residues. CDR1 is SNHLY and CDR2 is FYNNEI in the germline V gene. The CDR3 DNA follows: TGTGCCAGCAGTGAATCTCTAGCGGGGGCCAATGAGCAGTTCTTC. Translated: CASSESLAGANEQFF.